This T cell receptor beta chain emerged from a study of shared clonotypes between healthy human individuals. CDR3 length: 13 amino acids. The V gene lost 5 bases and the J gene lost 1 base, with 8 bases spanning the gap. From germline, CDR1 is SGHVS and CDR2 FNYEAQ. The table came from immunoSEQ multiplex PCR; TCRdb's copy has only in-frame clones and leaves some out. The sample carries around 2,000,000 clones, about 92% recorded once. General study points: An expected dependence of interdonor clonotype sharing on sequencing depth was noted.

Cells designated naive CD8 were CD45RO-negative and were positively selected for CCR7, with terminally differentiated effector memory CD45RA+ cells excluded. With regard to this clone: Its antigen is as yet unknown.

The sequenced material came from naive CD8+ T cells from PBMCs. The receptor was derived from a man between 18 and 35 years old in good health. Some clones in this sample may be carry-over from other donors' samples. V and J are TRBV7-6 and TRBJ1-1; D unclear. CDR3 residues: CASSKTENTEAFF. DNA of the CDR3: TGTGCCAGCAGCAAAACAGAGAACACTGAAGCTTTCTTT.